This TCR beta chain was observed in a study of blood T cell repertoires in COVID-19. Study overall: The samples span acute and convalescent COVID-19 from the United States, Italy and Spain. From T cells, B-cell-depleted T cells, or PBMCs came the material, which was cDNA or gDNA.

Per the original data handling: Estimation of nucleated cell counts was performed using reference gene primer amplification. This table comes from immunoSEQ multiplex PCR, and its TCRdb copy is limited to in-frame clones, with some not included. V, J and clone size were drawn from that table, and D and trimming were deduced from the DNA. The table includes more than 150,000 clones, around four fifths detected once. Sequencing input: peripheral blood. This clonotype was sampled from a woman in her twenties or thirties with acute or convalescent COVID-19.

The CDR3 nucleotides are TGTGCCAGCAGCTTGGACAGGGATCAGCCCCAGCATTTT. Translating gives CASSLDRDQPQHF. This chain joins TRBV5-6 and TRBJ1-5; D is possibly TRBD1 (6 bases). The CDR3 is 13 amino acids. Trimming took 0 bases from V and 5 from J, leaving 6 bases between them. CDR1 and CDR2 (germline): SGHDT, YYEEEE.